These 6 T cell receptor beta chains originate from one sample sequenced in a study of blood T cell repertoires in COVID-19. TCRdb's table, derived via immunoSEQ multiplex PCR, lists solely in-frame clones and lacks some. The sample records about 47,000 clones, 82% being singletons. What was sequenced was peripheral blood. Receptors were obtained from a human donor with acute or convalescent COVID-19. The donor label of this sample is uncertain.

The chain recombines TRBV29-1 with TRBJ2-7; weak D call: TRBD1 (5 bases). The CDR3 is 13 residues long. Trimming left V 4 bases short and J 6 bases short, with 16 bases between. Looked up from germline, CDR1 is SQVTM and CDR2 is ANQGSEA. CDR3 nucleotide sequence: TGCAGCGTTGCGTTGACCGTTCAGGGCGAGCAGTACTTC. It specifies CSVALTVQGEQYF.

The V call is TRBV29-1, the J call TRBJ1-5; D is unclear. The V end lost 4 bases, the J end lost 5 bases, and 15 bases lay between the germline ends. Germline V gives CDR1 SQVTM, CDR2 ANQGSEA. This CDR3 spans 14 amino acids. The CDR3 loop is CSVGVGSQDQPQHF. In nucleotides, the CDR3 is TGCAGCGTTGGGGTCGGGAGCCAGGATCAGCCCCAGCATTTT.

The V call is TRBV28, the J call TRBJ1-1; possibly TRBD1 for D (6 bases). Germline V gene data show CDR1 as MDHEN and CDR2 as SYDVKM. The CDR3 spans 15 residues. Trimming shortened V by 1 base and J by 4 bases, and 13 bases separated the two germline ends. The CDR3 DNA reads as TGTGCCAGCAGTTTATCAGGGGCGGGGGGCACTGAAGCTTTCTTT. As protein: CASSLSGAGGTEAFF.

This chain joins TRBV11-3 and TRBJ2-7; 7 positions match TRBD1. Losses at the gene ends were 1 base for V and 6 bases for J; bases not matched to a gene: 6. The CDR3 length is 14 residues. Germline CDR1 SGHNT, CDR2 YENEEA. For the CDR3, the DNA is TGTGCCAGCAGCTTAGGTGACAGGGCGGCCGAGCAGTACTTC. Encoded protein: CASSLGDRAAEQYF.

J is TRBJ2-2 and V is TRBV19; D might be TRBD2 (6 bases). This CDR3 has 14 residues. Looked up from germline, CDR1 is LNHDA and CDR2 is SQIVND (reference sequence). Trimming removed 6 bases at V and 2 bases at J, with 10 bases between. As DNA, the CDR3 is TGTGCCAGTAGAGGTAGCGGAAACACCGGGGAGCTGTTTTTT. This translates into CASRGSGNTGELFF.

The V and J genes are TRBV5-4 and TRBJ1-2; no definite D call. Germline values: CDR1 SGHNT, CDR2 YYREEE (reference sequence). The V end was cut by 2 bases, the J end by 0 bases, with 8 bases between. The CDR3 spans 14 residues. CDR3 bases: TGTGCCAGCAGCTTTACCGGGTCTAACTATGGCTACACCTTC. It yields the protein CASSFTGSNYGYTF.